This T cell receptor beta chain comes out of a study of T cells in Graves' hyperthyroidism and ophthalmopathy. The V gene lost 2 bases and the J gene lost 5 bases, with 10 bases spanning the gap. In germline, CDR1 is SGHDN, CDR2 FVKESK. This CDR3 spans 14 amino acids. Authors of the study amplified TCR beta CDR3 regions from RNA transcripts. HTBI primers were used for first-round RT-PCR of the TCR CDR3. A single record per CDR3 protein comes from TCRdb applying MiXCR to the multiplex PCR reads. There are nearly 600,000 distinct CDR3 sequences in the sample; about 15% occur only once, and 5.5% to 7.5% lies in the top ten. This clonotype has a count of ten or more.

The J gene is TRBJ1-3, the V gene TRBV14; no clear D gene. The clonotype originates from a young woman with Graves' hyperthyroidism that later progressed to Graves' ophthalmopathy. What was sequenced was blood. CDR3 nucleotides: TGTGCCAGCAGCCAACCTGGGGTGAGAAACACCATATATTTT. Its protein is CASSQPGVRNTIYF.